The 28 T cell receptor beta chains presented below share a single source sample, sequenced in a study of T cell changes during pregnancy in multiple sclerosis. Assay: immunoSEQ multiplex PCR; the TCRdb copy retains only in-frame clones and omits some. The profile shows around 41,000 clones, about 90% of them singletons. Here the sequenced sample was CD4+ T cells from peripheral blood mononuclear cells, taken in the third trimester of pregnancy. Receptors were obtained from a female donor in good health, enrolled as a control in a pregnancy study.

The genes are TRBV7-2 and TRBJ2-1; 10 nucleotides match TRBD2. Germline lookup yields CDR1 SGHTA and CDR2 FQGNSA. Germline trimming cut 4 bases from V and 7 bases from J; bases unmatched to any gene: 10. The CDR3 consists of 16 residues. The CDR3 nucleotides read TGTGCCAGCAGCTCAAAACTAGCGGGGAGGGCTAATGAGCAGTTCTTC. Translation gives CASSSKLAGRANEQFF.

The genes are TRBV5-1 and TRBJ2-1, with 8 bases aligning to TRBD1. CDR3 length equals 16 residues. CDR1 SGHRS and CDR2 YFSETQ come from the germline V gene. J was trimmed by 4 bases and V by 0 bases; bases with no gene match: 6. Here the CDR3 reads CASSLDRGVIYNEQFF. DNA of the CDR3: TGCGCCAGCAGCTTGGACAGGGGGGTGATTTACAATGAGCAGTTCTTC.

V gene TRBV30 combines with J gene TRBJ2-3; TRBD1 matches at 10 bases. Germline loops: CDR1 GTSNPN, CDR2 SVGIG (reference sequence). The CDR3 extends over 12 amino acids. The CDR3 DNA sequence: TGTGCACGGACAGGGGGTGGGGATACGCAGTATTTT. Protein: CARTGGGDTQYF.

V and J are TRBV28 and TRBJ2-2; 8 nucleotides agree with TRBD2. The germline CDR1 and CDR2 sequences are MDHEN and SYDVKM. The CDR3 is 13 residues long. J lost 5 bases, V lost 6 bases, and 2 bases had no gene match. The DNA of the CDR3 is TGTGCCAGCAGCCGGGGGGGAACCGGGGAGCTGTTTTTT. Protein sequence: CASSRGGTGELFF.

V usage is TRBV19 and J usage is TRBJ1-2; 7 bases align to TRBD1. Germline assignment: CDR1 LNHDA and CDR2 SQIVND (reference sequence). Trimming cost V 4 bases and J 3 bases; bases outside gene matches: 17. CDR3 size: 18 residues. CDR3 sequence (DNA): TGTGCCAGTAGTACCCCGACCGACAGGGTGGAAGATTACTATGGCTACACCTTC. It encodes CASSTPTDRVEDYYGYTF.

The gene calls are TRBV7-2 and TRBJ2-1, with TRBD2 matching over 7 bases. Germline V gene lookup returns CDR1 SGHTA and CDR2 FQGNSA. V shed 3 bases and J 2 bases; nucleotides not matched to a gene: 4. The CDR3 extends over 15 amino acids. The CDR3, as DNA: TGTGCCAGCAGCTTCGGGAGGTCGACCTACAATGAGCAGTTCTTC. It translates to CASSFGRSTYNEQFF.

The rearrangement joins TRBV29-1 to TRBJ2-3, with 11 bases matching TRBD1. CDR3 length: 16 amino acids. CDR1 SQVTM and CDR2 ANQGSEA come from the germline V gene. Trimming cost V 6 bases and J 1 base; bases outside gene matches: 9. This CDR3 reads CSVRDRGKIGTDTQYF. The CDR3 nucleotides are TGCAGCGTCCGGGACAGGGGGAAGATTGGCACAGATACGCAGTATTTT.

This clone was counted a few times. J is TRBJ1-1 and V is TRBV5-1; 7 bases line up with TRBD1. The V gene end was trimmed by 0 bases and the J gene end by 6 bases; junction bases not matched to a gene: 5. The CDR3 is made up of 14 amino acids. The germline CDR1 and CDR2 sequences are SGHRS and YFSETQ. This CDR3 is CASSLDGTDSEAFF. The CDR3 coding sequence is TGCGCCAGCAGCTTGGACGGGACAGATTCTGAAGCTTTCTTT.

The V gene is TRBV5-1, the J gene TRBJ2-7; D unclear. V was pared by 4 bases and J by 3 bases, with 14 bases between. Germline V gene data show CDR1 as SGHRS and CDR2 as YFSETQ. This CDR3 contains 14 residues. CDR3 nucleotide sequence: TGCGCCAGCAGCATTGCCGGCGGAGTCTACGAGCAGTACTTC. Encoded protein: CASSIAGGVYEQYF.

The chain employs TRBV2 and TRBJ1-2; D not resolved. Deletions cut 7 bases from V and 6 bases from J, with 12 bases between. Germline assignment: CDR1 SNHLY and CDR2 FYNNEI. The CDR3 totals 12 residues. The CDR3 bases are TGTGCCAGCAATCGGGGTATCGATGGCTACACCTTC. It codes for CASNRGIDGYTF.

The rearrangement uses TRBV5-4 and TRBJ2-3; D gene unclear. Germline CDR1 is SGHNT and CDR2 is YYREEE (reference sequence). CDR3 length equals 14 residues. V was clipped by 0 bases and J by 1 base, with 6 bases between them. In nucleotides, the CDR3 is TGTGCCAGCAGCTTGGACACCCGCACAGATACGCAGTATTTT. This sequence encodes CASSLDTRTDTQYF. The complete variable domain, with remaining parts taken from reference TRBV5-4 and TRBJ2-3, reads ETGVTQSPTHLIKTRGQQVTLRCSSQSGHNTVSWYQQALGQGPQFIFQYYREEENGRGNFPPRFSGLQFPNYSSELNVNALELDDSALYLCASSLDTRTDTQYFGPGTRLTVL.

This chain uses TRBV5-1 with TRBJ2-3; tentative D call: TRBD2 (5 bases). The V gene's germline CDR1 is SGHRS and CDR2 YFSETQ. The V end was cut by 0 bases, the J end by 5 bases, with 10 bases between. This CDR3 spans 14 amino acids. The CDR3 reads CASSLAEGKDTQYF. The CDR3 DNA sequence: TGCGCCAGCAGCTTGGCCGAGGGAAAAGATACGCAGTATTTT. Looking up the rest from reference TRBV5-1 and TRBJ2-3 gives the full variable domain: KAGVTQTPRYLIKTRGQQVTLSCSPISGHRSVSWYQQTPGQGLQFLFEYFSETQRNKGNFPGRFSGRQFSNSRSEMNVSTLELGDSALYLCASSLAEGKDTQYFGPGTRLTVL.

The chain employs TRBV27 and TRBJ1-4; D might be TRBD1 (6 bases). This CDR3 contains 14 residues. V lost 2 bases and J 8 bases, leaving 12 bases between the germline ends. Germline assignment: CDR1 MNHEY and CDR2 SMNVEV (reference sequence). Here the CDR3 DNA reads TGTGCCAGCAGTTTACAGGGGTTGGGGGAAAAACTGTTTTTT. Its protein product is CASSLQGLGEKLFF.

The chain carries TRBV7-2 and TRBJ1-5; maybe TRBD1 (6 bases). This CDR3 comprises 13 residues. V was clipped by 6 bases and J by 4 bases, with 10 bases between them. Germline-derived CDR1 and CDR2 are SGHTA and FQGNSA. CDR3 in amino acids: CASSQGGNQPQHF. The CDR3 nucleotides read TGTGCCAGCAGTCAAGGGGGTAATCAGCCCCAGCATTTT.

As DNA, the CDR3 is TGTGCCAGCAGTTTATTGGCTAGCGGGAGTAAAAACGAGCAGTACTTC. It translates to CASSLLASGSKNEQYF. The chain joins TRBV28 to TRBJ2-7, with 10 positions matching TRBD2. Germline CDR1 reads MDHEN; CDR2 reads SYDVKM. With 1 base clipped from V and 5 bases from J, the junction kept 8 bases outside the gene matches. The CDR3 extends over 16 amino acids.

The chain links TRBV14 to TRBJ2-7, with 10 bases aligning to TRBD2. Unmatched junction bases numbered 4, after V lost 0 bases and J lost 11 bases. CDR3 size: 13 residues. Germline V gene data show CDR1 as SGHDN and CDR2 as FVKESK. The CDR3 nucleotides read TGTGCCAGCAGCCAAGATCTAGCGGGAGTGAAGTACTTC. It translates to CASSQDLAGVKYF.

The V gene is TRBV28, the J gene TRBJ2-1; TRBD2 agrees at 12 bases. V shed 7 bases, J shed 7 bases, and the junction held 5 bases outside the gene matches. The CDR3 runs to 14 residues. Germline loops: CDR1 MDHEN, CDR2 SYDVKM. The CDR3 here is CASIRTSGMNEQFF. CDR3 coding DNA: TGTGCCAGCATTCGGACTAGCGGGATGAATGAGCAGTTCTTC.

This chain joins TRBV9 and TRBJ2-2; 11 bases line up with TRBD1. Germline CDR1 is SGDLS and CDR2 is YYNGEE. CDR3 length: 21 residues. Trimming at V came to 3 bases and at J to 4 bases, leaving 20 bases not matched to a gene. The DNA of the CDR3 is TGTGCCAGCAGCGGGGAGGATACCCGGACAGGGGGCTGGGCGGGCACCGGGGAGCTGTTTTTT. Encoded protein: CASSGEDTRTGGWAGTGELFF.

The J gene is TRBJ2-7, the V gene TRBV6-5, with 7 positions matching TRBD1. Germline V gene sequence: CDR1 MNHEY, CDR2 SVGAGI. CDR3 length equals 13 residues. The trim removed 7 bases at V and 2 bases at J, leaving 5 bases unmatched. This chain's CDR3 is CASKDRRTYEQYF. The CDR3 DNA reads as TGTGCCAGCAAGGACAGGAGAACCTACGAGCAGTACTTC.

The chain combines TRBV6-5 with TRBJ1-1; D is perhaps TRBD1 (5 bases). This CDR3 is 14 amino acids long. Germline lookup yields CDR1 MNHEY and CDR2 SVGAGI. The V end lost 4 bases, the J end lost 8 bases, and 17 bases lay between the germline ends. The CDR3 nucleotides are TGTGCCAGCAGTTCAATAACCCTTCGGGGGGAAGCTTTCTTT. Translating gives CASSSITLRGEAFF.

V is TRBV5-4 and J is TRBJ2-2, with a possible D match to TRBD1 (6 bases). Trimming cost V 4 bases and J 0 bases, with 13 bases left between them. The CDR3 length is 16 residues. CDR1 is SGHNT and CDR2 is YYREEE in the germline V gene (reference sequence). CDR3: CASSPPRGTNTGELFF. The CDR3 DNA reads TGTGCCAGCAGCCCCCCGAGGGGGACGAACACCGGGGAGCTGTTTTTT. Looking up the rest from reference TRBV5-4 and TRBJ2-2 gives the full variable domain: ETGVTQSPTHLIKTRGQQVTLRCSSQSGHNTVSWYQQALGQGPQFIFQYYREEENGRGNFPPRFSGLQFPNYSSELNVNALELDDSALYLCASSPPRGTNTGELFFGEGSRLTVL.

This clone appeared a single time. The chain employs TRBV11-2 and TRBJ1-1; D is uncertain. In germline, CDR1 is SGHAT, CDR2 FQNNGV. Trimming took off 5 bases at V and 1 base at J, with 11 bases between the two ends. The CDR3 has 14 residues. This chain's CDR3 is CASSTNLKNTEAFF. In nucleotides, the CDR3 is TGTGCCAGCAGCACAAACCTCAAGAACACTGAAGCTTTCTTT.

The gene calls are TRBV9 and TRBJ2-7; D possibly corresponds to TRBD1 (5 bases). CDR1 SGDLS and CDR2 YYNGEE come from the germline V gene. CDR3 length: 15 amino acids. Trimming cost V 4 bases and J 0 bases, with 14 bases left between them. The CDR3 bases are TGTGCCAGCAGCCCTCGTCGACAGAGCTCCTACGAGCAGTACTTC. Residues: CASSPRRQSSYEQYF.

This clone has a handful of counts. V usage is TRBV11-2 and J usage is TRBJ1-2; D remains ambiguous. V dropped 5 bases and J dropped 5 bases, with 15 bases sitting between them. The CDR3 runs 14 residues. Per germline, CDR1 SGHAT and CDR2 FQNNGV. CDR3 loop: CASSPRETWYGYTF. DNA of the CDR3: TGTGCCAGCAGCCCTCGCGAGACATGGTATGGCTACACCTTC. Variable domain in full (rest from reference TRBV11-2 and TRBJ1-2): EAGVAQSPRYKIIEKRQSVAFWCNPISGHATLYWYQQILGQGPKLLIQFQNNGVVDDSQLPKDRFSAERLKGVDSTLKIQPAKLEDSAVYLCASSPRETWYGYTFGSGTRLTVV.

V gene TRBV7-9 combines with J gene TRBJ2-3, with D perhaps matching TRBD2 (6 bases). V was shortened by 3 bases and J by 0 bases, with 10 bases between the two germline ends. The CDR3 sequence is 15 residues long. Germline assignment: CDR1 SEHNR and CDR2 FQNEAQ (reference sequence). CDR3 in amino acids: CASSLVAASTDTQYF. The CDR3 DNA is TGTGCCAGCAGCTTGGTAGCGGCAAGCACAGATACGCAGTATTTT.

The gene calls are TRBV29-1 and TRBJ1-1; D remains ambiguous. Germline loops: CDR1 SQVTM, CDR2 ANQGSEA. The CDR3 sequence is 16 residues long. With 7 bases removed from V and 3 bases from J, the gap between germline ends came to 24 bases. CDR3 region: CSANILSGGSYTEAFF. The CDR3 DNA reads TGCAGCGCCAACATCCTTAGTGGAGGGTCTTACACTGAAGCTTTCTTT.

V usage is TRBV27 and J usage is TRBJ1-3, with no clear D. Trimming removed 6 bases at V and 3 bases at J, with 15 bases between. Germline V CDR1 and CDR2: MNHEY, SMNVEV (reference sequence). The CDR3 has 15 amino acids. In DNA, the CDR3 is TGTGCCAGCAGACCCGAGGGAAAAGGTGGAAACACCATATATTTT. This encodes CASRPEGKGGNTIYF.

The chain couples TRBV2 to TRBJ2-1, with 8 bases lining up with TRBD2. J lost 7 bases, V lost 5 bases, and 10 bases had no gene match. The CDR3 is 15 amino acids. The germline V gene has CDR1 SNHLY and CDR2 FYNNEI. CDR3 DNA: TGTGCCAGCAGTCAGACCGGGACTAGTGGAAATGAGCAGTTCTTC. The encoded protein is CASSQTGTSGNEQFF.